The TCR beta chain under discussion was sequenced for a study of Tregs in tolerant kidney transplant recipients. Per germline, CDR1 SNHLY and CDR2 FYNNEI. V was pared by 6 bases and J by 7 bases, with 21 bases between. The length of the CDR3 is 16 residues. Of note for this clone: Its antigen is undetermined.

TCRdb keeps only in-frame clones here, not all; method: immunoSEQ multiplex PCR. The data show roughly 80,000 clones, with approximately 90% seen just once and approximately 0.37% held by the top ten. Findings and caveats of the study: Changing PCR primers prevented nucleotide comparison between some patients' samples. Biological reproducibility was not directly addressed in this study.

The source is a human donor who received a combined kidney and bone marrow transplant. The source material was Tregs from blood, sampled before the transplant. V and J are TRBV2 and TRBJ1-4; D remains ambiguous. CDR3 coding DNA: TGTGCCAGCAGCGAATTAAAAGGGCGGCCGGTTGAAAAACTGTTTTTT. This translates into CASSELKGRPVEKLFF.